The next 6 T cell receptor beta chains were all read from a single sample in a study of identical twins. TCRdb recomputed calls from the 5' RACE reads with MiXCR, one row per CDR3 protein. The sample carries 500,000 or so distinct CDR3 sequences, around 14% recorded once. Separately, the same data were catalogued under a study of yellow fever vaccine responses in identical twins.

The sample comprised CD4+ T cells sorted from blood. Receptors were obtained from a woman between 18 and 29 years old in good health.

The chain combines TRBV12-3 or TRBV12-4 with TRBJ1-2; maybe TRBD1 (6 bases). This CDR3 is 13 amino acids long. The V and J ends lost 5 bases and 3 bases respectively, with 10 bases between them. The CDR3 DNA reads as TGTGCCAGCAGTCTACAGGGCCACTATGGCTACACCTTC. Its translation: CASSLQGHYGYTF.

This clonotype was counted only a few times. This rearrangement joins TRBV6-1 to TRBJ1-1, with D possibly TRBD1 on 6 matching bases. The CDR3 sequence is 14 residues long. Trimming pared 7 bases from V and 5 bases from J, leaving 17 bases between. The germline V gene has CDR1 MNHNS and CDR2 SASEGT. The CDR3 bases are TGTGCCAGCAACTACAGGGTGCAGAGGACTGAAGCTTTCTTT. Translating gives CASNYRVQRTEAFF.

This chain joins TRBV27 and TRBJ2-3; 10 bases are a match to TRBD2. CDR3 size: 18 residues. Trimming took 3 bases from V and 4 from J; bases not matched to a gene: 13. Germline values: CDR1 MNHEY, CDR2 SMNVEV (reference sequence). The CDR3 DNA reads TGTGCCAGCAGTTTGACCGTGGAGGCTAGCGGGAGTGCAGATACGCAGTATTTT. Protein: CASSLTVEASGSADTQYF.

This CDR3 is CASSASGGRKDTQYF. In DNA, the CDR3 is TGTGCCAGCAGTGCTAGCGGGGGACGTAAAGATACGCAGTATTTT. The chain couples TRBV7-3 to TRBJ2-3, with TRBD2 matching 10 bases. There are 15 residues in the CDR3. V shed 6 bases, J shed 5 bases, and the junction held 8 bases outside the gene matches. Germline V gene lookup returns CDR1 SGHTA and CDR2 FQGTGA.

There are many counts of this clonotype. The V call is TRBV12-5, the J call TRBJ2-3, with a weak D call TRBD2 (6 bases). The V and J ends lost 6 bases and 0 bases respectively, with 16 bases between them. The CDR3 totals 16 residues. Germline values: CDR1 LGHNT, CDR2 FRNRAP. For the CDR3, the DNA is TGTGCTAGTGGCCGAGACCAAGCGGGCAGCACAGATACGCAGTATTTT. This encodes CASGRDQAGSTDTQYF.

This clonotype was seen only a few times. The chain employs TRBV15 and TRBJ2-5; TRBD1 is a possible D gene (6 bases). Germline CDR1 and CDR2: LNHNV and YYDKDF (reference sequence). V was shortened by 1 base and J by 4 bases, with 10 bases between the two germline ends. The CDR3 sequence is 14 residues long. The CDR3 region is CATSRGGQLETQYF. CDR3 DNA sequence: TGTGCCACCAGCAGAGGAGGACAGCTAGAGACCCAGTACTTC.